This note documents a single T cell receptor (beta chain) sequence. Generated by immunoSEQ multiplex PCR, the TCRdb table keeps only in-frame clones and is missing some. Among roughly 20,000 clones listed, around 90% were seen once. This sample was taken from a study of PD-L1 blockade in urothelial cancer. The V gene end was trimmed by 3 bases and the J gene end by 4 bases; junction bases not matched to a gene: 9. From germline, CDR1 is SGHRS and CDR2 YFSETQ. The CDR3 is 15 amino acids. The source material was PBMCs, sampled around atezolizumab (anti-PD-L1) treatment. This TCR was sampled from a woman in her fifties or sixties with urothelial cancer. The rearrangement uses TRBV5-1 and TRBJ2-5; TRBD2 matches 7 bases. CDR3 protein: CASSSERERRETQYF. CDR3 DNA sequence: TGCGCCAGCAGCTCTGAGCGGGAACGGCGAGAGACCCAGTACTTC.